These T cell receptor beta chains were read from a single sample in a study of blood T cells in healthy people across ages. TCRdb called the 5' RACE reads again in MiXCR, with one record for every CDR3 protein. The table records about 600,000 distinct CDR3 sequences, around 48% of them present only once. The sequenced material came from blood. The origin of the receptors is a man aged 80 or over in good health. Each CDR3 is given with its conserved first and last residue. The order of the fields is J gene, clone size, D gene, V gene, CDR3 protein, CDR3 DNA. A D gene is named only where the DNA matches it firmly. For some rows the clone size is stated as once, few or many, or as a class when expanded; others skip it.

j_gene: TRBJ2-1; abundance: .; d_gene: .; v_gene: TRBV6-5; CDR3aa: CASNKDYSYNEPFF; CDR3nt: TGTGCCAGCAATAAGGACTACTCCTACAATGAGCCGTTCTTC
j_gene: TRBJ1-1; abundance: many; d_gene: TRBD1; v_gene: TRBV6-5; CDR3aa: CASRYRGERTEAFF; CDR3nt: TGTGCCAGTCGTTACAGGGGGGAAAGGACTGAAGCTTTCTTT
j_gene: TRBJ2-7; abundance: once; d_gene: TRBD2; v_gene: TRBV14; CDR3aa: CASSQPGLAGNEQYF; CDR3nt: TGTGCCAGCAGCCAACCGGGACTAGCGGGGAACGAGCAGTACTTC
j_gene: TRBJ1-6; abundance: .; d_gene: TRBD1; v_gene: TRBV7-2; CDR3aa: CASSLGGTGRNSPLHF; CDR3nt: TGTGCCAGCAGCTTAGGGGGGACAGGGAGGAATTCACCCCTCCACTTT
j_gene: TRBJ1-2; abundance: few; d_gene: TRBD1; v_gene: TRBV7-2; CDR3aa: CASSPGTGVMVYGYTF; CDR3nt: TGTGCCAGCAGCCCAGGGACAGGGGTCATGGTCTATGGCTACACCTTC
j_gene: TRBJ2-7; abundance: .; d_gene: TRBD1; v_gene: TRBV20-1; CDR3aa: CSAARTGGGYEQYF; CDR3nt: TGCAGTGCCGCCAGGACAGGGGGCGGCTACGAGCAGTACTTC
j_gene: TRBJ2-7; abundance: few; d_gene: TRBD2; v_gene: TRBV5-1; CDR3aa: CASSLVAGDYNEQYF; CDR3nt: TGCGCCAGCAGCTTGGTAGCGGGGGATTACAATGAGCAGTACTTC
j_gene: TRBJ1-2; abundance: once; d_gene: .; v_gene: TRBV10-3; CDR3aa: CAISPDSLGGYTF; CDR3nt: TGTGCCATCAGCCCGGACAGCTTGGGTGGCTACACCTTC
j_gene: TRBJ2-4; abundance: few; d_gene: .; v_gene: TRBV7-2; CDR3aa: CASSLSEARGIQYF; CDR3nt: TGTGCCAGCAGCTTAAGTGAGGCCCGGGGCATTCAGTACTTC
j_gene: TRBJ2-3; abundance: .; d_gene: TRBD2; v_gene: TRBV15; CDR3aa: CATSRTTSGGASTQYF; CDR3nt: TGTGCCACCAGCCGAACGACTAGCGGGGGGGCGAGTACGCAGTATTTT
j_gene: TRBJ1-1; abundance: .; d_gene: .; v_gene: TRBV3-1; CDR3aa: CASSQEEVNTEAFF; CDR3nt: TGTGCCAGCAGCCAAGAAGAGGTGAACACTGAAGCTTTCTTT
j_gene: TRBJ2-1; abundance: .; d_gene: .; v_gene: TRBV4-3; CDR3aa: CASSQAAGNSYNEQFF; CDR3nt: TGCGCCAGCAGCCAAGCCGCGGGGAACTCCTACAATGAGCAGTTCTTC
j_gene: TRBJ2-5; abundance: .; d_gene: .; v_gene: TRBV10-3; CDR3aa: CAISGESYNEQYF; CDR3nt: TGTGCCATCAGTGGCGAATCCTACAATGAGCAGTACTTC
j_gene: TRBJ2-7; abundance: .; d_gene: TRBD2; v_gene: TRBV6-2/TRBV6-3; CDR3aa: CASSFLSGTSSYEQYF; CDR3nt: TGTGCCAGCAGTTTCCTCTCCGGGACTAGCTCCTACGAGCAGTACTTC
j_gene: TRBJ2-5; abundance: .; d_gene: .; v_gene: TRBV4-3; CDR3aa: CASSPSRGETQYF; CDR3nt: TGCGCCAGCAGCCCCTCTAGGGGGGAGACCCAGTACTTC
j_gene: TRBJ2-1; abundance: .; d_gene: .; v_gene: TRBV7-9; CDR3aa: CASSFDQGEQFF; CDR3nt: TGTGCCAGCAGCTTTGATCAGGGTGAGCAGTTCTTC
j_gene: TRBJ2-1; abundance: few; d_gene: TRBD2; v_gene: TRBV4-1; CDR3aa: CASSPRWGTAGDHNEQFF; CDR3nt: TGCGCCAGCAGCCCAAGATGGGGCACCGCGGGAGACCACAATGAGCAGTTCTTC
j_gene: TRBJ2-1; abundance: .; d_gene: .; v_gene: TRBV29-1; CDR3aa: CSVESGRSSYNEQFF; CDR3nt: TGCAGCGTTGAGTCGGGCCGAAGCTCCTACAATGAGCAGTTCTTC
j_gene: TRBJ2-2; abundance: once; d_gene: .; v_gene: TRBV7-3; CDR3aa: CASSWAGDNTGELFF; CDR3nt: TGTGCCAGCAGCTGGGCAGGGGATAACACCGGGGAGCTGTTTTTT
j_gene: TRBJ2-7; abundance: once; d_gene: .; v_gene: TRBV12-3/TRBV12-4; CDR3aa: CASSPTSGEEQYF; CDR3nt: TGTGCCAGCAGTCCCACTTCAGGGGAGGAGCAGTACTTC
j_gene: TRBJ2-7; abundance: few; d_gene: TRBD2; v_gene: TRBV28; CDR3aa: CASSLRGRLKYEQYF; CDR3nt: TGTGCCAGCAGTTTGCGCGGGAGGCTAAAGTACGAGCAGTACTTC
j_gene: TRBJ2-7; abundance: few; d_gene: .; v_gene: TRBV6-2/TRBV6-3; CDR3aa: CASSGGRNEQYF; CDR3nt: TGTGCCAGCAGTGGGGGGAGAAACGAGCAGTACTTC
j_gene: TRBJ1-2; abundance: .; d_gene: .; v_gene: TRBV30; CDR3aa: CAWKTPGWPGYTF; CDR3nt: TGTGCCTGGAAGACTCCCGGCTGGCCTGGCTACACCTTC
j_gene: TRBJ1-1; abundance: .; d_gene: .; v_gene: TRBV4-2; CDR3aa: CASSQEVGTREAFF; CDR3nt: TGTGCCAGCAGCCAAGAGGTAGGAACACGCGAAGCTTTCTTT
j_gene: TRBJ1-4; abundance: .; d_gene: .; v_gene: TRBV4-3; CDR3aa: CASSQDTGFQEKLFF; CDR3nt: TGCGCCAGCAGCCAAGATACGGGCTTTCAGGAAAAACTGTTTTTT
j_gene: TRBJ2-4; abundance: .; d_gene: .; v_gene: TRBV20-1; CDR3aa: CSAARTGREQYF; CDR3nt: TGCAGTGCAGCGAGGACAGGGCGGGAGCAGTACTTC
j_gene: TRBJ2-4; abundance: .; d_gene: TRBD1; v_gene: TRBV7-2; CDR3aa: CASSHRDRGNIQYF; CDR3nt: TGTGCCAGCAGTCACCGCGACAGGGGTAACATTCAGTACTTC
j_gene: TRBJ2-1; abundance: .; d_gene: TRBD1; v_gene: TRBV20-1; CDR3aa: CSARETGAKAYNEQFF; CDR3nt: TGCAGTGCTAGAGAGACAGGGGCCAAGGCCTACAATGAGCAGTTCTTC
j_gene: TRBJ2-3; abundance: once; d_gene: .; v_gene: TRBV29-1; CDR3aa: CSVEGAGPDTQYF; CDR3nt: TGCAGCGTTGAAGGGGCAGGGCCAGATACGCAGTATTTT
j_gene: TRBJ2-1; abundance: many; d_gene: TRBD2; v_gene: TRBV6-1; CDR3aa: CASSPQRLAGTYNEQFF; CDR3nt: TGTGCCAGCAGTCCCCAAAGACTAGCGGGGACTTACAATGAGCAGTTCTTC
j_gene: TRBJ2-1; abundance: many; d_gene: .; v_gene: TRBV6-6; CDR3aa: CASTPRGGGAPNEQFF; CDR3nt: TGTGCCAGCACCCCTCGAGGGGGTGGGGCCCCCAATGAGCAGTTCTTC
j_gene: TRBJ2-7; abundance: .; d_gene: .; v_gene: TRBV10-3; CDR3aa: CAISGQGGRNKQYF; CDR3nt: TGTGCCATCAGTGGCCAGGGGGGAAGAAACAAGCAGTACTTC
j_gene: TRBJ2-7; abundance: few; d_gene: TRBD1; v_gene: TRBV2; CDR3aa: CASKRTGDMYEQYF; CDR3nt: TGTGCCAGCAAGAGGACAGGGGATATGTACGAGCAGTACTTC
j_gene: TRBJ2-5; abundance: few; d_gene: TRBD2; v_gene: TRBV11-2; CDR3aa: CASRKGLAGVWQETQYF; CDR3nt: TGTGCCAGCAGAAAGGGACTAGCGGGAGTTTGGCAAGAGACCCAGTACTTC
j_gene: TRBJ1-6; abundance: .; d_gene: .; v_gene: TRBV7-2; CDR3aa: CASGSMGAGNSPLHF; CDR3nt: TGTGCCAGCGGGTCGATGGGAGCGGGTAATTCACCCCTCCACTTT
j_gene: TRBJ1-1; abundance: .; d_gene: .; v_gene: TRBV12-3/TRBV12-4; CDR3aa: CASSSAYSHTEAFF; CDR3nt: TGTGCCAGCAGTTCCGCCTACTCTCACACTGAAGCTTTCTTT
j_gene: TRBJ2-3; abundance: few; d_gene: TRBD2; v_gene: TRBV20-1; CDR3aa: CSASTGGSRTDTQYF; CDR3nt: TGCAGTGCTAGCACGGGCGGGAGCCGCACAGATACGCAGTATTTT
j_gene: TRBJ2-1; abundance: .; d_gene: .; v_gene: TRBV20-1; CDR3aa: CSASAPSSYNEQFF; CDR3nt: TGCAGTGCTAGTGCACCGAGCTCCTACAATGAGCAGTTCTTC
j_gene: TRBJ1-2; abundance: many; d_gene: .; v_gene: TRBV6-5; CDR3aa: CASSTGLSYGYTF; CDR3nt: TGTGCCAGCAGTACTGGCCTGTCCTATGGCTACACCTTC
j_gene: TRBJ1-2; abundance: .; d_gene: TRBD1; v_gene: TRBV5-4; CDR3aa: CASSLEGTGGYPPGYTF; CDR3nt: TGTGCCAGCAGCTTGGAAGGGACAGGGGGTTATCCCCCAGGCTACACCTTC
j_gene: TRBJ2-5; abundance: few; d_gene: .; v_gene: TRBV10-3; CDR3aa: CAIRPDSRGQETQYF; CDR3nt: TGTGCCATCAGGCCCGACTCTAGGGGCCAAGAGACCCAGTACTTC
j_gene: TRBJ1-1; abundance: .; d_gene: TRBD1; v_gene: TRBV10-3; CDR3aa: CAISESESQGVDTEAFF; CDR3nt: TGTGCCATCAGTGAGTCCGAGTCGCAGGGGGTAGACACTGAAGCTTTCTTT
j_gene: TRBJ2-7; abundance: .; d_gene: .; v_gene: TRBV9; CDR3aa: CASSVADRLNEQYF; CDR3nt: TGTGCCAGCAGCGTAGCCGACAGATTGAATGAGCAGTACTTC